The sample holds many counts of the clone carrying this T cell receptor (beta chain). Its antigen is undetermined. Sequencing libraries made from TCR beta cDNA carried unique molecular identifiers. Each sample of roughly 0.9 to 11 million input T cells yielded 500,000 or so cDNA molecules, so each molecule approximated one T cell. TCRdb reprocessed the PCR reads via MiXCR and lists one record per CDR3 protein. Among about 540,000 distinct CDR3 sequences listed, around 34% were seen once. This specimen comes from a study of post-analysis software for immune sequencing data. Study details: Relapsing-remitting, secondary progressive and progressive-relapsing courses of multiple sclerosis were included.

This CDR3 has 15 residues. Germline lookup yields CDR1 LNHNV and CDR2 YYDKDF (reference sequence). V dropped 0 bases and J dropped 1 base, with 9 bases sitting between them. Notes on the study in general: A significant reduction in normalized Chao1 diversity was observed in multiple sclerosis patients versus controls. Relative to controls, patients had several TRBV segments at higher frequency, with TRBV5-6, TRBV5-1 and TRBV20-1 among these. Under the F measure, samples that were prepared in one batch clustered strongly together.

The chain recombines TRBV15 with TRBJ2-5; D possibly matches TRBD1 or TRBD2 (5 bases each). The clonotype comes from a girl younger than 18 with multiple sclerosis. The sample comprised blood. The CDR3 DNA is TGTGCCACCAGCAGAGATCCGGGGCCCCAAGAGACCCAGTACTTC. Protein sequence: CATSRDPGPQETQYF.